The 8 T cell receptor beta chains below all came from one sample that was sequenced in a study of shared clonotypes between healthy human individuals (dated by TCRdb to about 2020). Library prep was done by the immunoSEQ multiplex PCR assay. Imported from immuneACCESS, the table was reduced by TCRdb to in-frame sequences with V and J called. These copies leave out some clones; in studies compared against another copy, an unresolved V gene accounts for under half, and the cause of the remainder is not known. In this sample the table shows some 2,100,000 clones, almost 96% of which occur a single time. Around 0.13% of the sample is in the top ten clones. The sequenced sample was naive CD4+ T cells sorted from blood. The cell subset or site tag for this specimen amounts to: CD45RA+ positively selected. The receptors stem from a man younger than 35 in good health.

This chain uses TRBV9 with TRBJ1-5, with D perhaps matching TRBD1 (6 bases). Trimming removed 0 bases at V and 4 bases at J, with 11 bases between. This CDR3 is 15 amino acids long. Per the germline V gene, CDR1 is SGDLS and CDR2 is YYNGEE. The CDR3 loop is CASSVEDSHNQPQHF. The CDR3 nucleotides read TGTGCCAGCAGCGTAGAGGACAGTCATAATCAGCCCCAGCATTTT.

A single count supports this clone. CDR3 DNA: TGTGCCAGCAGTCCCCTACCATGGGGGCAGAACACTGAAGCTTTCTTT. This sequence encodes CASSPLPWGQNTEAFF. The rearrangement uses TRBV27 and TRBJ1-1; D is possibly TRBD1 (6 bases). Germline V gives CDR1 MNHEY, CDR2 SMNVEV (reference sequence). V lost 5 bases and J lost 1, with 17 bases in between. The CDR3 totals 16 residues.

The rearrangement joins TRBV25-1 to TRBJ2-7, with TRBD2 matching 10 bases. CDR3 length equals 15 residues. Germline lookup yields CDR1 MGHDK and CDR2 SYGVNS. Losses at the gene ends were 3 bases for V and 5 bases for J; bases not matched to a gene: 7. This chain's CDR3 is CASSEGGLAGDEQYF. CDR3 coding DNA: TGTGCCAGCAGTGAGGGTGGGCTAGCGGGAGACGAGCAGTACTTC.

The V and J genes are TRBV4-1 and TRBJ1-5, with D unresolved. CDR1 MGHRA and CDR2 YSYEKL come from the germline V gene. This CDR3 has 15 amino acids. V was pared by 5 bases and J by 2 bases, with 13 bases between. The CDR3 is CASSSPASGNQPQHF. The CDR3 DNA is TGCGCCAGCAGCTCTCCGGCTAGTGGCAATCAGCCCCAGCATTTT.

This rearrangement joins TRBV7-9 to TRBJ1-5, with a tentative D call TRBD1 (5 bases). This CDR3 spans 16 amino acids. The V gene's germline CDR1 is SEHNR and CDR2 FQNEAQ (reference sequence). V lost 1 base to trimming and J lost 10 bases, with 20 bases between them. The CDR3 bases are TGTGCCAGCAGCTTAGTCATAGGGATGGGGGTGGGTCCCCAGCATTTT. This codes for CASSLVIGMGVGPQHF.

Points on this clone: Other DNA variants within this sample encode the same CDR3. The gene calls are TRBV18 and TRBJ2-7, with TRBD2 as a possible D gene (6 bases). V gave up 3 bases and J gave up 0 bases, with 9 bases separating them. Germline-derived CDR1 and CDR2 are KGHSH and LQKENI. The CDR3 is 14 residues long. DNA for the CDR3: TGTGCCAGCTCACCGGGACTGGGCTCCTACGAGCAGTACTTC. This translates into CASSPGLGSYEQYF.

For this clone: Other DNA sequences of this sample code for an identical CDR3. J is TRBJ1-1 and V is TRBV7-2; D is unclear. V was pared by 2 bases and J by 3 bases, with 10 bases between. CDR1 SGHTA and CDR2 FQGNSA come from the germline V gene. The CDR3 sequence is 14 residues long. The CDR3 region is CASSLTGTYTEAFF. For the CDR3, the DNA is TGTGCCAGCAGCTTAACGGGCACCTACACTGAAGCTTTCTTT.

DNA of the CDR3: TGTGCCAGCACCCAGATGGGAGTCTATAGCAATCAGCCCCAGCATTTT. Protein: CASTQMGVYSNQPQHF. V is TRBV28 and J is TRBJ1-5; D gene uncertain. The length of the CDR3 is 16 residues. V shed 7 bases and J shed 0 bases, with 16 bases lying between them. CDR1 and CDR2 (germline): MDHEN, SYDVKM.